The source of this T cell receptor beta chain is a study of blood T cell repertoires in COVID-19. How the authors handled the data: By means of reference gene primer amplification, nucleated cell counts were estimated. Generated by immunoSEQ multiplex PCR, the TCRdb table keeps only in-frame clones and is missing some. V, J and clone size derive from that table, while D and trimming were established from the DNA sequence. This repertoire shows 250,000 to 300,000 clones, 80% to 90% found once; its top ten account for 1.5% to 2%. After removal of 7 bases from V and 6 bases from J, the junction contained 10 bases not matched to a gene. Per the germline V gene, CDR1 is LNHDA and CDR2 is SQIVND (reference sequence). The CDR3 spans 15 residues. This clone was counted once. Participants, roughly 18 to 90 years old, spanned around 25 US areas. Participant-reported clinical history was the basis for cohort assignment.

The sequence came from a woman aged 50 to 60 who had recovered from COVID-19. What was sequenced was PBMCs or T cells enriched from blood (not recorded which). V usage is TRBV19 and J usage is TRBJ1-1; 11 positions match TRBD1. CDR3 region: CASTPGQGGTPEAFF. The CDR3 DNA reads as TGTGCCAGTACCCCGGGACAGGGGGGAACCCCTGAAGCTTTCTTT.